The clone carrying this T cell receptor beta chain is a singleton in its sample. Antigen specificity is unknown. The data derive from a study of T cells in Graves' hyperthyroidism and ophthalmopathy. Overall study context: The authors collected peripheral blood at initial diagnosis, before any treatment.

Amplification of TCR beta CDR3 regions was performed using RNA transcripts as template. RT-PCR in the first round (using the HTBI primer set) targeted the TCR CDR3. Via MiXCR, TCRdb re-called the multiplex PCR reads, giving one row per CDR3 protein. The sample contains hundreds of thousands of distinct CDR3 sequences, about 15% of which appear only once. The CDR3 contains 17 residues. The V end was cut by 4 bases, the J end by 2 bases, with 16 bases between. CDR1 SGHNT and CDR2 YYREEE come from the germline V gene (reference sequence). Notes on the study in general: Classification by a 13 V-J model distinguished ophthalmopathy from stable hyperthyroidism.

The receptor's source is a man younger than 35 with Graves' ophthalmopathy. The specimen was blood. The chain carries TRBV5-4 and TRBJ2-6, with D possibly matching TRBD1 (6 bases). The DNA for the CDR3 is TGTGCCAGCAGCATAAGACAGGAGCTAGCTGGGGCCAACGTCCTGACTTTC. Translating it yields CASSIRQELAGANVLTF.